This T cell receptor beta chain was identified during a study of cytomegalovirus exposure and HLA in healthy donors. As to this clone: Its antigen is not known.

V was pared by 5 bases and J by 2 bases, with 13 bases between. The CDR3 sequence is 14 residues long. Germline loops: CDR1 PRHDT, CDR2 FYEKMQ (reference sequence). Study-wide points: A list of approximately 160 TCR beta chains associated with cytomegalovirus was given. Specificity of a few CMV-associated chains for CMV antigens was verified in vitro.

Some clones are missing from TCRdb's copy, which holds only in-frame ones; the method was immunoSEQ multiplex PCR. The sample includes around 100,000 clones, about 94% seen only once; the top ten take roughly 0.82%. The sequence was obtained from a woman aged 18-30 years in good health and CMV-seronegative. The sequencing sample was made of PBMCs. This rearrangement joins TRBV13 to TRBJ2-7, with a tentative D call TRBD1 (6 bases). In DNA, the CDR3 is TGTGCCAGCAGCACTCGACAGGCACCCTACGAGCAGTACTTC. Protein: CASSTRQAPYEQYF.